This paragraph reports one TCR beta chain. The antigen is unknown. 60 Vbeta and 13 Jbeta primers were used in PCR. Measured with immunoSEQ multiplex PCR; TCRdb has only the in-frame clones, and not every one. The sample consists of some 150,000 clones, roughly 80% of them appearing once. The data derive from a study of cytomegalovirus exposure and HLA in healthy donors. Findings and limits, study-wide: Cytomegalovirus association was assigned to about 150 TCR beta chains. Relative to equally common others, HLA-associated TCR beta chains showed greater clonal expansion in a later analysis.

The TCR sequence derives from a young woman in good health and CMV-seropositive. Sequences were obtained from PBMCs.

The CDR3 is CASSLEVYEQYF. For the CDR3, the DNA is TGTGCCAGCAGCCTCGAGGTTTACGAGCAGTACTTC. The V and J genes are TRBV7-9 and TRBJ2-7; D call uncertain. The CDR3 is 12 amino acids. The V gene lost 5 bases and the J gene lost 4 bases, with 9 bases spanning the gap. Per germline, CDR1 SEHNR and CDR2 FQNEAQ (reference sequence).